Below, 27 T cell receptor beta chains from the same sample are listed, as sequenced in a study of blood T cell repertoires in COVID-19. Here immunoSEQ multiplex PCR was the method, and the copy in TCRdb shows in-frame clones only, minus some. The sample records under 350,000 clones, 65% to 90% being singletons. Sequencing input: peripheral blood. These TCRs come from a human donor in a cohort sampled during active COVID-19.

V gene TRBV19 combines with J gene TRBJ2-3; perhaps TRBD1 as D (5 bases). This CDR3 spans 13 amino acids. The V and J ends lost 5 bases and 6 bases respectively, with 12 bases between them. Per the germline V gene, CDR1 is LNHDA and CDR2 is SQIVND (reference sequence). The CDR3 nucleotides read TGTGCCAGTAGTCCTACTCACAGGGATACGCAGTATTTT. This translates into CASSPTHRDTQYF.

This clone was seen once. J is TRBJ1-1 and V is TRBV11-2, with 9 bases identical to TRBD1. The V gene end was trimmed by 5 bases and the J gene end by 7 bases; junction bases not matched to a gene: 8. CDR1 is SGHAT, CDR2 FQNNGV, per germline. The CDR3 runs 14 residues. DNA for the CDR3: TGTGCCAGCAGCGCGACAGGGGGAATCAGTGAAGCTTTCTTT. Its translation: CASSATGGISEAFF.

The rearrangement joins TRBV12-2 to TRBJ2-7; TRBD2 reflects the table's D call only, with no check against the DNA. TRBV12-2 is a pseudogene segment. The CDR3 runs to 20 residues. The CDR3 sequence is CASRLALVSKEGRNSYEQYF. CDR3 DNA: TGTGCAAGTCGCTTAGCGTTGGTAAGTAAAGAGGGAAGAAACTCCTACGAGCAGTACTTC.

The chain carries TRBV19 and TRBJ2-2, with 8 bases fitting TRBD2. The CDR3 is 16 amino acids. Unmatched junction bases numbered 6, after V lost 1 base and J lost 5 bases. Germline assignment: CDR1 LNHDA and CDR2 SQIVND (reference sequence). The CDR3 region is CASSIAGRVVTGELFF. Here the CDR3 DNA reads TGTGCCAGTAGTATAGCCGGGAGGGTAGTAACCGGGGAGCTGTTTTTT.

This sequence joins TRBV6-2 or TRBV6-3 and TRBJ2-7, with 9 bases aligning to TRBD2. The CDR3 loop spans 15 amino acids. V lost 4 bases, J lost 2 bases, and 6 bases stayed unmatched. The germline V gene encodes CDR1 MNHEY and CDR2 SVGEGT. The CDR3 DNA reads TGTGCCAGCAGTTTCGGGGCTAGCGGGACCTACGAGCAGTACTTC. Protein product: CASSFGASGTYEQYF.

This sequence joins TRBV6-1 and TRBJ1-1; D gene uncertain. The CDR3 is 12 amino acids. Germline V gene data show CDR1 as MNHNS and CDR2 as SASEGT. V was shortened by 2 bases and J by 6 bases, with 7 bases between the two germline ends. DNA for the CDR3: TGTGCCAGCAGTGAACTGAGAGCTGAAGCTTTCTTT. This sequence encodes CASSELRAEAFF.

The V and J genes are TRBV10-3 and TRBJ1-2; TRBD1 matches 8 bases. Trimming cost V 1 base and J 8 bases; bases outside gene matches: 3. There are 13 residues in the CDR3. Germline V gives CDR1 ENHRY, CDR2 SYGVKD. This CDR3 reads CAISEWTGYGYTF. DNA for the CDR3: TGTGCCATCAGTGAGTGGACAGGGTACGGCTACACCTTC.

The chain carries TRBV7-9 and TRBJ1-4; tentative D call: TRBD1 (6 bases). The V end was cut by 6 bases, the J end by 4 bases, with 15 bases between. The CDR3 contains 15 residues. Germline assignment: CDR1 SEHNR and CDR2 FQNEAQ (reference sequence). This CDR3 is CASSRRDTLNEKLFF. CDR3 sequence (DNA): TGTGCCAGCAGTCGTCGGGACACCCTTAATGAAAAACTGTTTTTT.

The V gene is TRBV9, the J gene TRBJ1-2; D is unresolved. The CDR3 sequence is 11 residues long. Germline CDR1 is SGDLS and CDR2 is YYNGEE. V gave up 5 bases and J gave up 8 bases, with 10 bases separating them. The CDR3 here is CASRSANGYTF. The CDR3 region has the DNA TGTGCCAGCAGGTCAGCGAACGGCTACACCTTC.

V is TRBV25-1 and J is TRBJ1-1; D unresolved. From germline, CDR1 is MGHDK and CDR2 SYGVNS. The CDR3 runs 12 residues. The V and J ends lost 7 bases and 0 bases respectively, with 6 bases between them. The CDR3 DNA follows: TGTGCCAGCATTGGAGTGAACACTGAAGCTTTCTTT. Its protein product is CASIGVNTEAFF.

The DNA for the CDR3 is TGTGCCAGCAGCTTACTAAGCACCGGGGAGCTGTTTTTT. This encodes CASSLLSTGELFF. The chain recombines TRBV7-3 with TRBJ2-2; D gene unclear. The germline V gene has CDR1 SGHTA and CDR2 FQGTGA. Trimming pared 2 bases from V and 4 bases from J, leaving 5 bases between. CDR3 length: 13 amino acids. The full variable domain, in which reference TRBV7-3 and TRBJ2-2 provide the parts outside the CDR3, is GAGVSQTPSNKVTEKGKYVELRCDPISGHTALYWYRQSLGQGPEFLIYFQGTGAADDSGLPNDRFFAVRPEGSVSTLKIQRTERGDSAVYLCASSLLSTGELFFGEGSRLTVL.

The rearrangement joins TRBV7-9 to TRBJ2-3; D not certain. Per germline, CDR1 SEHNR and CDR2 FQNEAQ (reference sequence). The V end was cut by 5 bases, the J end by 3 bases, with 6 bases between. This CDR3 is 12 amino acids long. This CDR3 reads CASSRETDTQYF. In DNA, the CDR3 is TGTGCCAGCAGCCGCGAAACAGATACGCAGTATTTT.

The CDR3 region is CASSPRTGDYEQYF. CDR3 in DNA: TGTGCCAGCTCACCACGAACCGGAGACTACGAGCAGTACTTC. The chain recombines TRBV18 with TRBJ2-7; D not resolved. Between the trimmed V and J ends, which lost 1 base and 3 bases, there was a span of 10 bases. The CDR3 runs to 14 residues. Germline V gene sequence: CDR1 KGHSH, CDR2 LQKENI.

The chain uses TRBV19 and TRBJ2-3, with 8 positions matching TRBD2. The ends lost 8 bases at V and 3 bases at J; junction bases unmatched: 7. Per germline, CDR1 LNHDA and CDR2 SQIVND (reference sequence). The CDR3 length is 14 residues. The DNA of the CDR3 is TGTGCCAGTGGGGGGGGACTAGAGACAGATACGCAGTATTTT. Residues: CASGGGLETDTQYF.

The CDR3 DNA reads as TGTGCCAGCAGCCGGAGCGACAATCAGCCCCAGCATTTT. Translated, it gives CASSRSDNQPQHF. The chain recombines TRBV3-1 (or the pseudogene TRBV3-2) with TRBJ1-5, with unresolved D. The length of the CDR3 is 13 residues. Germline CDR1 LGHDT, CDR2 YNNKEL (reference sequence). Trimming pared 4 bases from V and 3 bases from J, leaving 7 bases between.

The chain recombines TRBV5-1 with TRBJ2-7, with TRBD1 identical over 8 bases. The CDR3 covers 15 residues. The junction had 10 bases not matched to a gene; V was cut back by 6 bases and J by 2 bases. The germline gives CDR1 SGHRS, CDR2 YFSETQ. This CDR3 reads CASTSRQGSTYEQYF. The CDR3 nucleotides read TGCGCCAGCACCTCAAGACAGGGGAGTACCTACGAGCAGTACTTC.

The chain recombines TRBV5-5 with TRBJ1-2, with 11 bases that match TRBD1. Germline assignment: CDR1 SGHKS and CDR2 YYEKEE (reference sequence). The CDR3 has 19 amino acids. Trimming at V came to 4 bases and at J to 2 bases, leaving 16 bases not matched to a gene. DNA of the CDR3: TGTGCCAGCAGCAAAAATCCTACTGCCGGGACAGGGGGGAACTATGGCTACACCTTC. Its protein is CASSKNPTAGTGGNYGYTF. Full variable domain (missing parts from reference TRBV5-5 and TRBJ1-2): DAGVTQSPTHLIKTRGQQVTLRCSPISGHKSVSWYQQVLGQGPQFIFQYYEKEERGRGNFPDRFSARQFPNYSSELNVNALLLGDSALYLCASSKNPTAGTGGNYGYTFGSGTRLTVV.

The rearrangement joins TRBV2 to TRBJ2-1; D might be TRBD2 (5 bases). CDR1 is SNHLY, CDR2 FYNNEI, per germline. The CDR3 sequence is 15 residues long. Trimming cost V 7 bases and J 0 bases, with 13 bases left between them. CDR3 loop: CASIDWAGSYNEQFF. CDR3 DNA sequence: TGTGCCAGCATTGACTGGGCGGGCTCCTACAATGAGCAGTTCTTC.

The J gene is TRBJ1-1, the V gene TRBV29-1; a weak D match, TRBD1 (5 bases). Germline V CDR1 and CDR2: SQVTM, ANQGSEA. Trimming removed 5 bases from V and 1 base from J, with 11 bases in between. This CDR3 has 13 residues. This CDR3 reads CSVWGEKNTEAFF. CDR3 coding DNA: TGCAGCGTTTGGGGGGAGAAGAACACTGAAGCTTTCTTT.

This clone was detected many times. The chain carries TRBV21-1 and TRBJ2-1; TRBD2 is the table's D call, not checked against the DNA. TRBV21-1 is marked as a pseudogene. The CDR3 sequence is 17 residues long. Here the CDR3 reads CASSSPPRDSSYNEQFF. Written as DNA, the CDR3 is TGTGCCAGCAGCTCACCGCCCCGGGACTCTTCTTACAATGAGCAGTTCTTC.

This clone has just one count. CDR3 sequence: CASSFLRPPNTEAFF. CDR3 nucleotide sequence: TGTGCCAGCAGTTTTCTGAGGCCTCCCAACACTGAAGCTTTCTTT. The chain is built from TRBV27 and TRBJ1-1; D uncertain. V shed 3 bases and J shed 2 bases, with 13 bases lying between them. In germline, CDR1 is MNHEY, CDR2 SMNVEV (reference sequence). The CDR3 has 15 residues.

CDR3 in DNA: TGTGCCTGGAGCGTTCTAGCGGCGTTCAATGAGCAGTTCTTC. Translating it yields CAWSVLAAFNEQFF. This chain links TRBV30 with TRBJ2-1; 7 nucleotides match TRBD2. The V segment lost 3 bases and the J segment 6 bases; nucleotides outside the gene matches: 8. Germline values: CDR1 GTSNPN, CDR2 SVGIG (reference sequence). The CDR3 has 14 residues.

The gene calls are TRBV18 and TRBJ2-3; possible D gene TRBD2, 5 bases. Per the germline V gene, CDR1 is KGHSH and CDR2 is LQKENI. Trimming took 4 bases from V and 0 from J, leaving 14 bases between them. The CDR3 length is 16 residues. CDR3 sequence reads: CASSLRPSGSTDTQYF. The CDR3 DNA reads TGTGCCAGCTCACTCCGGCCCAGCGGAAGCACAGATACGCAGTATTTT.

In this sample, this clone turned up once. This sequence joins TRBV11-2 and TRBJ2-3; TRBD2 matches 10 bases. Germline values: CDR1 SGHAT, CDR2 FQNNGV. The CDR3 has 15 amino acids. Losses at the gene ends were 0 bases for V and 3 bases for J; bases not matched to a gene: 0. The CDR3 nucleotides read TGTGCCAGCAGCTTAGAACTAGCGGGGACAGATACGCAGTATTTT. Its protein is CASSLELAGTDTQYF.

V is TRBV7-2 and J is TRBJ1-2; no clear D gene. This CDR3 spans 13 amino acids. Trimming cost V 1 base and J 4 bases, with 7 bases left between them. In germline, CDR1 is SGHTA, CDR2 FQGNSA. The CDR3 region is CASSLGGFYGYTF. In nucleotides, the CDR3 is TGTGCCAGCAGCTTAGGAGGGTTCTATGGCTACACCTTC.

The chain recombines TRBV18 with TRBJ2-7; 11 nucleotides align to TRBD1. J lost 2 bases, V lost 5 bases, and 5 bases had no gene match. This CDR3 region has 15 residues. CDR1 KGHSH and CDR2 LQKENI come from the germline V gene. This CDR3 is CASSFPGQGAYEQYF. The CDR3 DNA reads as TGTGCCAGCTCATTCCCGGGACAGGGGGCCTACGAGCAGTACTTC.

The J gene is TRBJ2-1, the V gene TRBV7-9, with 11 bases identical to TRBD2. The CDR3 length is 15 residues. Germline trimming cut 7 bases from V and 4 bases from J; bases unmatched to any gene: 6. In germline, CDR1 is SEHNR, CDR2 FQNEAQ (reference sequence). The CDR3 loop is CASISGLAAYNEQFF. CDR3 nucleotides: TGTGCCAGCATCTCGGGACTAGCGGCATACAATGAGCAGTTCTTC.